The sequence of this TCR beta chain was determined in a study of T cell responses to AZD1222 COVID-19 vaccine. In this sample, this clone turned up once. This table comes from immunoSEQ multiplex PCR, and its TCRdb copy is limited to in-frame clones, with some not included. This table holds 90,000 to 120,000 clones, roughly nine tenths found once. CDR1 is SGHTA and CDR2 is FQGNSA in the germline V gene. Trimming cost V 0 bases and J 4 bases; bases outside gene matches: 7. The CDR3 has 17 residues. The receptor comes from an adult in good health. This specimen consisted of peripheral blood, obtained on day 0 of AZD1222 vaccination. This rearrangement joins TRBV7-2 to TRBJ2-7; 12 positions match TRBD1. CDR3 amino acids: CASSLAGTGGLVYEQYF. CDR3 DNA sequence: TGTGCCAGCAGCTTAGCCGGGACAGGGGGCCTTGTTTACGAGCAGTACTTC.